This paragraph reports one T cell receptor beta chain. The antigen is not known. Per the germline V gene, CDR1 is KGHSH and CDR2 is LQKENI. The CDR3 runs 14 residues. The data stem from a study of monozygotic twins with inflammatory bowel disease. Findings of the study overall: Support for any single strong IBD-associated signal or clonotype was not found.

Eight separate reactions for every sample produced the cDNA. Addition of UMIs with a 6-nucleotide sample barcode was achieved by template switching. TCRdb re-called the 5' RACE reads and catalogs CDR3 proteins one per entry, DNA excluded. Its table lists 440,000 or so distinct CDR3 sequences. The chain carries TRBV18 and TRBJ1-5. The receptor comes from a human donor with ulcerative colitis or Crohn's disease, or a healthy co-twin of an affected twin (not recorded which). Input material: blood. The CDR3 is CASSPRVGDEPQHF. Looking up the rest from reference TRBV18 and TRBJ1-5 gives the full variable domain: NAGVMQNPRHLVRRRGQEARLRCSPMKGHSHVYWYRQLPEEGLKFMVYLQKENIIDESGMPKERFSAEFPKEGPSILRIQQVVRGDSAAYFCASSPRVGDEPQHFGDGTRLSIL.